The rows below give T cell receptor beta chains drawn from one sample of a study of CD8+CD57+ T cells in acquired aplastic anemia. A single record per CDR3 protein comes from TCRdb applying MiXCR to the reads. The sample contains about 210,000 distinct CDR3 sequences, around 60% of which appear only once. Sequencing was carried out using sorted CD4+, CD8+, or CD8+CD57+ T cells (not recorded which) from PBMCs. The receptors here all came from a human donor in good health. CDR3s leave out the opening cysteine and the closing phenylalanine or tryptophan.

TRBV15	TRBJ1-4	ATSPGTGGPNEKLF
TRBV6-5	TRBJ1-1	ASKGYQDTEAF
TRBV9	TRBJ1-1	ASSVIQGQMAEAF
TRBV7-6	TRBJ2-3	ASSLASGAFSTDTQY
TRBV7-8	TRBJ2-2	ASSWPGTGEGTGELF
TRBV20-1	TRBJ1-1	SASRHSNTEAF
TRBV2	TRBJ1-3	ASSGQGSGNTIY
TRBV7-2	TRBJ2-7	ASSRSPDAGQQY
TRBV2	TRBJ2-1	ASAGTEYNEQF
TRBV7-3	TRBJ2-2	ASSLGPGLAGEDHTGELF
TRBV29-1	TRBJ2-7	SVVYDEQY
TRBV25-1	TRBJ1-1	ASSPAGDTEAF
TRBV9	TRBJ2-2	ASSPSHTGELF
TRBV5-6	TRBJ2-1	ASSFPGQGYNEQF
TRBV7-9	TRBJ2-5	ASSLQSQETQY
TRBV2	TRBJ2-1	ASSESRGKRYEQF
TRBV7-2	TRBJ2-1	ASRDRDRAYNEQF
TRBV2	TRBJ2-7	ASRLDSFYVDEQY
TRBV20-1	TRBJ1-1	SARGTPSTEAF
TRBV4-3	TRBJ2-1	ASSQGEGASWNEQF
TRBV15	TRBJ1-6	ATTGGVNSPLH
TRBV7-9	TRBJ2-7	ASSFQGGDEQY
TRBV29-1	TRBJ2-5	SVGGHNQPQHFGHYEQY
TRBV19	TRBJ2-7	ASHRGAGSYEQY
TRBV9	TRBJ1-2	ASSAHRSQGNYGYT
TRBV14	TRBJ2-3	ASSHPKQGGIEFTDTQY
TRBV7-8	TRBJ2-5	ASSGSRSETQY
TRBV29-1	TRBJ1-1	SVEDPLVSGDRDHTEAF
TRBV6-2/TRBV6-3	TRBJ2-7	ASSYETGATYEQY
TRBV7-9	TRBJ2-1	ASSLVEARYNEQF
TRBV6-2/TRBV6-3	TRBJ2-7	ASSWDLYEQY
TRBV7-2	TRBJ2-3	ASSLDWAGDTQY
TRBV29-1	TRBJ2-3	SVEGAAPDTQY
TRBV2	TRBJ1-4	ASSEDGTANEKLF
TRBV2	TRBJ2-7	ASRNTGLAAYEQY
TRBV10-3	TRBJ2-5	AISEADRGETQY
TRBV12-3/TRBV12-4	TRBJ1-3	ASSAGTGSGNTIY
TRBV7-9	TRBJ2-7	ASSFPGQGIEQY
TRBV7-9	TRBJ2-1	ASSWTAYNEQF
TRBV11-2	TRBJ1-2	ASSSVRGRGGYT
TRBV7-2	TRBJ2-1	ASGGQGRDEQF
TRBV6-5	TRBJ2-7	ASRTEGGAAYEQY
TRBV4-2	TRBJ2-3	ASSQDGWTSGSVGDTQY
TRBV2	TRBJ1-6	ASSEADESSYNSPLH
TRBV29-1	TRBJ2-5	SVVPGSTGTQY
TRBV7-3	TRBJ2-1	ASSLQGLYNEQF
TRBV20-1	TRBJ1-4	SAPRGQYNEKLF
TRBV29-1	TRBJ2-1	SVDPTVVNPDEQF
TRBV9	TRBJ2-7	ASSGSEQY
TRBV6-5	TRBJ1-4	ASSKTGDEKLF
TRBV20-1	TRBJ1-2	SARGDTDYGYT
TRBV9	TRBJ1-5	ASSPREYSNQPQH
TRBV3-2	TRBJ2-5	ASSQDGTGGEETQY
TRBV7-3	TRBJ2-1	ASSEGAGGPYNEQF
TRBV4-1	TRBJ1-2	ASSQVTYYGYT
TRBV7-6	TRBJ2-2	ASSRDSTIGELF
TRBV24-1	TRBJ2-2	ATSLGGTGELF
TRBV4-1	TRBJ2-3	ASSQEQRGSDTQY
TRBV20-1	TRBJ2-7	SARDQEEQY
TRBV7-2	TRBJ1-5	ASSLDVLPQH